The 29 T cell receptor beta chains given below trace back to one sample, sequenced in a study of T cell responses to AZD1222 COVID-19 vaccine. Sequencing used immunoSEQ multiplex PCR; TCRdb keeps in-frame clones, though not all of them. The sample lists over 150,000 clones, 92% occurring once. The sample in question was peripheral blood, obtained on day 0 of MenACWY control vaccination. The receptors were sampled from an adult in good health.

The chain carries TRBV11-1 and TRBJ2-1; D remains unclear. Germline V CDR1 and CDR2: SGHAT, FQDESV (reference sequence). This CDR3 spans 15 amino acids. V was pared by 5 bases and J by 3 bases, with 14 bases between. CDR3 region: CASSPARDGYNEQFF. In nucleotides, the CDR3 is TGTGCCAGCAGCCCTGCTAGAGACGGCTACAATGAGCAGTTCTTC.

The rearrangement uses TRBV19 and TRBJ2-5; D is possibly TRBD1 or TRBD2 (5 bases each). The germline gives CDR1 LNHDA, CDR2 SQIVND (reference sequence). The CDR3 consists of 14 residues. The ends were cut back, 4 bases at V and 3 bases at J, with 12 bases in the middle. CDR3 region: CASSTPWGKETQYF. CDR3 DNA sequence: TGTGCCAGTAGTACCCCGTGGGGGAAAGAGACCCAGTACTTC.

This clone has a single count. This chain links TRBV4-1 with TRBJ1-5; D is undetermined. The ends were cut back, 3 bases at V and 7 bases at J, with 7 bases in the middle. The CDR3 has 12 residues. The germline V gene has CDR1 MGHRA and CDR2 YSYEKL. In DNA form, the CDR3 reads TGCGCCAGCAGCCAGGTTGGGCAGCCCCAGCATTTT. This sequence encodes CASSQVGQPQHF.

Here the CDR3 DNA reads TGTGCCAGCATCCCGGCCGACAGACCCCTGATCTATGGCTACACCTTC. Its translation: CASIPADRPLIYGYTF. This rearrangement joins TRBV6-4 to TRBJ1-2, with D perhaps matching TRBD1 (5 bases). Trimming took off 7 bases at V and 4 bases at J, with 22 bases between the two ends. Per the germline V gene, CDR1 is MRHNA and CDR2 is SNTAGT. The CDR3 is 16 amino acids.

This clone was counted a single time. V usage is TRBV5-1 and J usage is TRBJ1-4; TRBD1 matches at 9 bases. Trimming cost V 2 bases and J 2 bases; bases outside gene matches: 4. In germline, CDR1 is SGHRS, CDR2 YFSETQ. The CDR3 covers 16 residues. The CDR3 reads CASSLQGAGTNEKLFF. The CDR3 bases are TGCGCCAGCAGCTTACAGGGGGCCGGTACTAATGAAAAACTGTTTTTT.

This clone was picked up one time. This sequence joins TRBV6-1 and TRBJ2-1, with TRBD2 identical over 7 bases. Losses at the gene ends were 4 bases for V and 1 base for J; bases not matched to a gene: 7. The CDR3 extends over 16 amino acids. Germline V gene sequence: CDR1 MNHNS, CDR2 SASEGT. Written as DNA, the CDR3 is TGTGCCAGCAGTGGCTGGGAGCGGGAATCCTACAATGAGCAGTTCTTC. This codes for CASSGWERESYNEQFF.

CDR3 residues: CASSYGGTGSSYEQYF. CDR3 nucleotide sequence: TGTGCCAGCAGTTACGGAGGGACGGGGAGCTCCTACGAGCAGTACTTC. V and J are TRBV6-2 or TRBV6-3 and TRBJ2-7; D perhaps matches TRBD2 (6 bases). The CDR3 is 16 amino acids. The V and J ends lost 2 bases and 0 bases respectively, with 14 bases between them. The germline CDR1 and CDR2 sequences are MNHEY and SVGEGT.

J is TRBJ1-4 and V is TRBV9; D unresolved. V dropped 2 bases and J dropped 0 bases, with 8 bases sitting between them. The germline gives CDR1 SGDLS, CDR2 YYNGEE. This CDR3 has 15 amino acids. The CDR3 protein is CASSVGSATNEKLFF. DNA for the CDR3: TGTGCCAGCAGCGTTGGGTCGGCAACTAATGAAAAACTGTTTTTT. The whole variable domain, remainder taken from reference TRBV9 and TRBJ1-4, is DSGVTQTPKHLITATGQRVTLRCSPRSGDLSVYWYQQSLDQGLQFLIQYYNGEERAKGNILERFSAQQFPDLHSELNLSSLELGDSALYFCASSVGSATNEKLFFGSGTQLSVL.

The table lists this clone with a count of one. Written as DNA, the CDR3 is TGTGCCATCAGTGAGTCAAGGGGAATGGATACGCAGTATTTT. As protein: CAISESRGMDTQYF. The rearrangement uses TRBV10-3 and TRBJ2-3; D might be TRBD1 (5 bases). Germline CDR1 reads ENHRY; CDR2 reads SYGVKD. The CDR3 totals 14 residues. V shed 0 bases and J shed 6 bases, with 10 bases lying between them.

The chain has TRBV20-1 and TRBJ2-3; D tentatively fits TRBD1 or TRBD2 (5 bases each). V dropped 3 bases and J dropped 6 bases, with 22 bases sitting between them. The germline gives CDR1 DFQATT, CDR2 SNEGSKA (reference sequence). The CDR3 runs to 16 residues. The CDR3 DNA reads as TGCAGTGCTAGTTACCGGGACCGGGGCCACACGGATACGCAGTATTTT. Amino acid sequence: CSASYRDRGHTDTQYF.

J is TRBJ1-1 and V is TRBV18; D is ambiguous. V was cut by 5 bases and J by 1 base, with 8 bases left in between. CDR1 is KGHSH and CDR2 is LQKENI in the germline V gene. CDR3 length: 13 amino acids. For the CDR3, the DNA is TGTGCCAGCTCAAGGGCGGGGAACACTGAAGCTTTCTTT. This sequence encodes CASSRAGNTEAFF.

The chain employs TRBV11-3 and TRBJ1-2; D is unresolved. In germline, CDR1 is SGHNT, CDR2 YENEEA. This CDR3 comprises 13 residues. Trimming shortened V by 8 bases and J by 6 bases, and 16 bases separated the two germline ends. The CDR3 sequence is CASAVGVGNGYTF. CDR3 nucleotide sequence: TGTGCCAGCGCTGTCGGAGTGGGAAATGGCTACACCTTC.

The gene calls are TRBV7-2 and TRBJ2-3; possible D gene TRBD2, 5 bases. Germline CDR1 SGHTA, CDR2 FQGNSA. CDR3 length: 16 amino acids. Trimming took off 5 bases at V and 1 base at J, with 16 bases between the two ends. This CDR3 is CASSPLGRRGTDTQYF. Written as DNA, the CDR3 is TGTGCCAGCAGCCCGCTAGGGAGAAGGGGCACAGATACGCAGTATTTT. Looking up the rest from reference TRBV7-2 and TRBJ2-3 gives the full variable domain: GAGVSQSPSNKVTEKGKDVELRCDPISGHTALYWYRQSLGQGLEFLIYFQGNSAPDKSGLPSDRFSAERTGGSVSTLTIQRTQQEDSAVYLCASSPLGRRGTDTQYFGPGTRLTVL.

This clone was picked up one time. This chain joins TRBV3-1 (or the pseudogene TRBV3-2) and TRBJ2-7; no firm D call. Trimming shortened V by 4 bases and J by 4 bases, and 11 bases separated the two germline ends. The CDR3 runs 13 residues. The germline V gene has CDR1 LGHDT and CDR2 YNNKEL (reference sequence). The CDR3 DNA reads as TGTGCCAGCAGCCCCCGTGCCCTATACGAGCAGTACTTC. It yields the protein CASSPRALYEQYF.

This clone was detected once. This chain uses TRBV7-2 with TRBJ1-2, with 9 positions matching TRBD1. The junction had 5 bases not matched to a gene; V was cut back by 5 bases and J by 1 base. Germline assignment: CDR1 SGHTA and CDR2 FQGNSA. The CDR3 contains 15 residues. Written as DNA, the CDR3 is TGTGCCAGCAGCCCCCGGACAGGGGATAACTATGGCTACACCTTC. It yields the protein CASSPRTGDNYGYTF.

V usage is TRBV27 and J usage is TRBJ2-3, with 8 bases identical to TRBD1. V lost 5 bases to trimming and J lost 3 bases; unmatched junction nucleotides: 10. The CDR3 is made up of 16 amino acids. Germline assignment: CDR1 MNHEY and CDR2 SMNVEV (reference sequence). CDR3 in amino acids: CASSPRQGWGTDTQYF. The CDR3 coding sequence is TGTGCCAGCAGTCCACGACAGGGGTGGGGGACAGATACGCAGTATTTT.

The J gene is TRBJ2-1, the V gene TRBV7-9, with 14 bases aligning to TRBD2. CDR1 and CDR2 (germline): SEHNR, FQNEAQ (reference sequence). The CDR3 is 16 residues long. Germline trimming cut 5 bases from V and 7 bases from J; bases unmatched to any gene: 7. The CDR3 bases are TGTGCCAGCAGCCCCGAGGGACTAGCGGGAGATAATGAGCAGTTCTTC. It encodes CASSPEGLAGDNEQFF.

The chain is built from TRBV5-1 and TRBJ1-6, with a tentative D call TRBD1 (6 bases). This CDR3 is built from 14 residues. In germline, CDR1 is SGHRS, CDR2 YFSETQ. The germline V and J ends were trimmed by 4 bases and 8 bases, with 13 bases remaining between them. CDR3: CASSLTGSDSPLHF. In DNA form, the CDR3 reads TGCGCCAGCAGCCTTACAGGGAGCGATTCACCCCTCCACTTT. The entire variable domain, with the rest obtained from reference TRBV5-1 and TRBJ1-6, is as follows: KAGVTQTPRYLIKTRGQQVTLSCSPISGHRSVSWYQQTPGQGLQFLFEYFSETQRNKGNFPGRFSGRQFSNSRSEMNVSTLELGDSALYLCASSLTGSDSPLHFGNGTRLTVT.

This chain uses TRBV27 with TRBJ2-7; possible D gene TRBD2, 5 bases. V was cut by 0 bases and J by 3 bases, with 15 bases left in between. This CDR3 spans 16 amino acids. Germline V CDR1 and CDR2: MNHEY, SMNVEV (reference sequence). This CDR3 is CASSLSPRGYLYEQYF. The CDR3 DNA reads TGTGCCAGCAGTTTATCACCCCGGGGTTATCTCTACGAGCAGTACTTC.

The chain couples TRBV6-2 or TRBV6-3 to TRBJ2-1; D is undetermined. CDR3 length: 11 residues. Germline V gene lookup returns CDR1 MNHEY and CDR2 SVGEGT. Trimming removed 2 bases at V and 9 bases at J, with 5 bases between. CDR3 loop: CASSYLVEQFF. CDR3 coding DNA: TGTGCCAGCAGTTACCTTGTTGAGCAGTTCTTC.

This clone was observed a few times. V usage is TRBV4-2 and J usage is TRBJ1-4, with D uncertain. Germline V gene lookup returns CDR1 LGHNA and CDR2 YNFKEQ. Trimming took 1 base from V and 3 from J, leaving 15 bases between them. This CDR3 has 17 residues. CDR3 sequence (DNA): TGTGCCAGCAGCCAAGTCGAGGGAGAGTGGGCTAATGAAAAACTGTTTTTT. Protein: CASSQVEGEWANEKLFF.

J is TRBJ2-2 and V is TRBV27; a possible D gene is TRBD2 (5 bases). V lost 0 bases, J lost 9 bases, and 14 bases lay in between. Looked up from germline, CDR1 is MNHEY and CDR2 is SMNVEV (reference sequence). The CDR3 runs 15 residues. The CDR3 coding sequence is TGTGCCAGCAGTTTATCGGCTCGTCGGGATCGGGAGCTGTTTTTT. This encodes CASSLSARRDRELFF.

V gene TRBV12-3 or TRBV12-4 combines with J gene TRBJ1-5, with a weak D call TRBD1 (6 bases). V was trimmed by 7 bases and J by 3 bases, leaving 10 bases between them. CDR3 size: 13 residues. The CDR3 sequence: CASTGGLNQPQHF. The CDR3 region has the DNA TGTGCCAGCACCGGGGGGCTCAATCAGCCCCAGCATTTT.

The J gene is TRBJ1-5, the V gene TRBV7-8, with unresolved D. CDR1 and CDR2 from the germline V gene are SGHVS and FQNEAQ. The CDR3 runs to 18 residues. V was trimmed by 5 bases and J by 6 bases, leaving 26 bases between them. CDR3 sequence: CASSPRARLGPPGQPQHF. The CDR3 DNA reads as TGTGCCAGCAGCCCACGGGCTCGGTTGGGCCCCCCGGGTCAGCCCCAGCATTTT.

The gene calls are TRBV7-3 and TRBJ2-1; TRBD2 aligns across 14 bases. With 5 bases clipped from V and 9 bases from J, the junction kept 9 bases outside the gene matches. This CDR3 has 16 residues. The germline gives CDR1 SGHTA, CDR2 FQGTGA. The CDR3: CASSPQHGLAGGEQFF. DNA for the CDR3: TGTGCCAGCAGCCCGCAACACGGACTAGCGGGAGGTGAGCAGTTCTTC.

The V call is TRBV21-1, the J call TRBJ2-7; the D call TRBD2 from the table was never checked on the DNA. TRBV21-1 has pseudogene status. This CDR3 is 16 amino acids long. The CDR3 DNA follows: TGTGCCAGCAGCAAAGAGGCTAGCGGGAGTGTGTACGAGCAGTACTTC. Amino acids: CASSKEASGSVYEQYF.

This clone was picked up a small number of times. The V and J genes are TRBV7-9 and TRBJ1-1, with 10 bases fitting TRBD1. The CDR3 length is 14 residues. Trimming at V came to 5 bases and at J to 4 bases, leaving 4 bases not matched to a gene. Germline V CDR1 and CDR2: SEHNR, FQNEAQ (reference sequence). This chain's CDR3 is CASSPRTGGTEAFF. CDR3 in DNA: TGTGCCAGCAGCCCGCGGACAGGGGGCACTGAAGCTTTCTTT.

In its sample, this clone was seen once. The chain employs TRBV5-1 and TRBJ1-3; D possibly corresponds to TRBD1 (6 bases). V shed 4 bases and J shed 0 bases, with 17 bases lying between them. CDR1 is SGHRS and CDR2 is YFSETQ in the germline V gene. The CDR3 loop spans 17 amino acids. This CDR3 reads CASSLAGQIFSGNTIYF. CDR3 DNA: TGCGCCAGCAGCCTGGCGGGACAAATCTTCTCTGGAAACACCATATATTTT.

The V call is TRBV30, the J call TRBJ1-3; TRBD1 agrees at 7 bases. This CDR3 is built from 13 residues. After removal of 0 bases from V and 5 bases from J, the junction contained 1 base not matched to a gene. Germline V gives CDR1 GTSNPN, CDR2 SVGIG (reference sequence). The CDR3 region has the DNA TGTGCCTGGAGTGTGGGACAGAGAAACACCATATATTTT. It encodes CAWSVGQRNTIYF.